This T cell receptor (beta chain) appears in the sequencing data of a study of blood T cell repertoires in COVID-19. For the study at large: Material from acute and convalescent COVID-19 was sourced from the United States, Italy and Spain.

What the recovered Cohort 3 donors had was two negative PCRs, clearance, or symptom resolution. The CDR3 totals 13 residues. V dropped 3 bases and J dropped 2 bases, with 10 bases sitting between them. Germline values: CDR1 SQVTM, CDR2 ANQGSEA. The repertoire was sequenced with immunoSEQ multiplex PCR; TCRdb's copy has only in-frame clones and lacks some. The table has about 150,000 clones, around 85% seen once. The chain couples TRBV29-1 to TRBJ1-1, with D possibly being TRBD1 (6 bases). Sequencing was performed on PBMCs or T cells enriched from blood (not recorded which). The sequence came from a middle-aged woman who had recovered from COVID-19. CDR3 sequence: CSVDRGINTEAFF. Written as DNA, the CDR3 is TGCAGCGTTGACAGGGGAATAAACACTGAAGCTTTCTTT. The full variable domain, in which reference TRBV29-1 and TRBJ1-1 provide the parts outside the CDR3, is SAVISQKPSRDICQRGTSLTIQCQVDSQVTMMFWYRQQPGQSLTLIATANQGSEATYESGFVIDKFPISRPNLTFSTLTVSNMSPEDSSIYLCSVDRGINTEAFFGQGTRLTVV.